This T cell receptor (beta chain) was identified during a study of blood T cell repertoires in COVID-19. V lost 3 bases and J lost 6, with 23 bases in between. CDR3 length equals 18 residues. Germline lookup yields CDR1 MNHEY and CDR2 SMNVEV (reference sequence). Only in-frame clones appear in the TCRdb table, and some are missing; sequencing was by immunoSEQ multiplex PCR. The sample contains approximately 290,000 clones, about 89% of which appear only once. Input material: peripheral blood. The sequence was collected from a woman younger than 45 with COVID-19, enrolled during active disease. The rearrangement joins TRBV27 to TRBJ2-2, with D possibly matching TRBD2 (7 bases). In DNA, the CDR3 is TGTGCCAGCAGTTTTAGCGTTCGGGGGGCGAGTGGCGCCGGGGAGCTGTTTTTT. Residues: CASSFSVRGASGAGELFF.